A single sample is the source of the 7 T cell receptor beta chains below, sequenced in a study of T cells in Graves' hyperthyroidism and ophthalmopathy. Using RNA transcripts as the source, TCR beta CDR3 regions were amplified. The HTBI primer set drove a first-round RT-PCR of the TCR CDR3. TCRdb ran MiXCR on the multiplex PCR reads and lists one entry per CDR3 protein. The data contain about 660,000 distinct CDR3 sequences, 45% of them singletons. Source material: peripheral blood or thyroid tissue (not recorded which). These receptors originate from an adult man with Graves' disease, either hyperthyroidism or ophthalmopathy (not recorded which).

The rearrangement uses TRBV2 and TRBJ1-2; no reliable D call. Trimming took 8 bases from V and 2 from J, leaving 18 bases between them. The CDR3 spans 15 residues. The germline V gene has CDR1 SNHLY and CDR2 FYNNEI. This chain's CDR3 is CASRPRASQNYGYTF. CDR3 DNA sequence: TGTGCCAGCCGTCCAAGGGCATCTCAAAACTATGGCTACACCTTC.

This clonotype was observed a few times. The rearrangement links TRBV20-1 to TRBJ2-7, with D unresolved. This CDR3 is 13 amino acids long. The V gene's germline CDR1 is DFQATT and CDR2 SNEGSKA (reference sequence). Trimming took 6 bases from V and 1 from J, leaving 13 bases between them. The chain's CDR3 is CSAVDQTSYEQYF. CDR3 sequence (DNA): TGCAGTGCCGTTGACCAGACATCCTACGAGCAGTACTTC.

J is TRBJ1-4 and V is TRBV29-1; D is unclear. The CDR3 is 10 residues long. CDR1 is SQVTM, CDR2 ANQGSEA, per germline. V was shortened by 0 bases and J by 10 bases, with 3 bases between the two germline ends. The CDR3 DNA sequence: TGCAGCGTTGAAGATGCAAAACTGTTTTTT. This gives the protein CSVEDAKLFF.

Many counts were recorded for this clonotype. This chain connects TRBV7-6 to TRBJ2-5, with D perhaps matching TRBD1 or TRBD2 (6 bases each). Trimming shortened V by 4 bases and J by 5 bases, and 17 bases separated the two germline ends. CDR3 size: 15 residues. CDR1 SGHVS and CDR2 FNYEAQ come from the germline V gene. The CDR3 nucleotides are TGTGCCAGCAGCTCGGAGCAAGGGGGGCAGGAGACCCAGTACTTC. It encodes CASSSEQGGQETQYF.

This clonotype was counted ten times or more. At one end the junction does not follow the germline gene, possibly because of a read error. This rearrangement joins TRBV5-1 to TRBJ1-3; D is unclear. The CDR3 covers 14 residues. Per germline, CDR1 SGHRS and CDR2 YFSETQ. CDR3 coding DNA: TGTGCCAGCAGCTTGGACCTCTCTGGAAACACCATATATTTT. It is translated as CASSLDLSGNTIYF.

This chain links TRBV19 with TRBJ1-1, with D hard to call. The germline V and J ends were trimmed by 5 bases and 0 bases, with 10 bases remaining between them. Germline V CDR1 and CDR2: LNHDA, SQIVND (reference sequence). The CDR3 has 14 amino acids. The CDR3, as DNA: TGTGCCAGTAGTCCAAAACCGATGAACACTGAAGCTTTCTTT. It translates to CASSPKPMNTEAFF.

CDR3 protein: CSEAGATEAFF. CDR3 coding DNA: TGCAGCGAGGCGGGGGCGACTGAAGCTTTCTTT. This chain uses TRBV29-1 with TRBJ1-1; D is perhaps TRBD1 (6 bases). CDR1 SQVTM and CDR2 ANQGSEA come from the germline V gene. V lost 7 bases and J 5 bases, leaving 11 bases between the germline ends. The CDR3 consists of 11 residues.